A single sample gave rise to the 24 T cell receptor beta chains below, sequenced in a study of CD8 T cells in ankylosing spondylitis. Study observations and caveats: Characteristic of ankylosing spondylitis blood, it appeared, was a TCR beta motif comprising about 8 highly homologous variants.

No antigen has been assigned to these receptors. One entry per CDR3 protein, called by TCRdb with MiXCR from the 5' RACE reads. The repertoire includes around 450,000 distinct CDR3 sequences, approximately 26% of them detected once, and about 0.89% sits in the top ten. The sequencing input was blood, either unsorted or a sorted T cell fraction (not recorded which). All receptors come from a male donor with ankylosing spondylitis.

This clonotype was counted only a few times. The rearrangement joins TRBV15 to TRBJ2-1; D possibly corresponds to TRBD2 (6 bases). The length of the CDR3 is 13 residues. The germline V gene has CDR1 LNHNV and CDR2 YYDKDF (reference sequence). V lost 5 bases and J lost 8, with 13 bases in between. The CDR3 is CATSGLSGDEQFF. CDR3 in DNA: TGTGCCACCAGCGGACTATCGGGGGATGAGCAGTTCTTC.

The chain has TRBV3-1 and TRBJ1-1, with D perhaps TRBD1 (5 bases). CDR3 length: 14 amino acids. Trimming pared 1 base from V and 6 bases from J, leaving 12 bases between. Germline V gene lookup returns CDR1 LGHDT and CDR2 YNNKEL (reference sequence). The CDR3: CASSQVVGAPEAFF. CDR3 DNA: TGTGCCAGCAGCCAAGTGGTTGGGGCCCCTGAAGCTTTCTTT. Filled out from reference TRBV3-1 and TRBJ1-1, the complete variable domain reads DTAVSQTPKYLVTQMGNDKSIKCEQNLGHDTMYWYKQDSKKFLKIMFSYNNKELIINETVPNRFSPKSPDKAHLNLHINSLELGDSAVYFCASSQVVGAPEAFFGQGTRLTVV.

The chain carries TRBV12-3 or TRBV12-4 and TRBJ2-7, with D possibly being TRBD1 (5 bases). Trimming pared 3 bases from V and 3 bases from J, leaving 15 bases between. The CDR3 runs to 15 residues. CDR3 DNA: TGTGCCAGCAGTTTGGGGCCCAGGAGTAACTACGAGCAGTACTTC. Encoded protein: CASSLGPRSNYEQYF.

This rearrangement joins TRBV5-6 to TRBJ2-7, with a weak D call TRBD1 (7 bases). Germline-derived CDR1 and CDR2 are SGHDT and YYEEEE. Between the trimmed V and J ends, which lost 5 bases and 1 base, there was a span of 16 bases. CDR3 length equals 15 residues. Written as DNA, the CDR3 is TGTGCCAGCAGGCTGATCAGGGGGGAATCCTACGAGCAGTACGTC. It codes for CASRLIRGESYEQYV.

This clonotype was seen a handful of times. V is TRBV7-7 and J is TRBJ2-1, with D perhaps assigned TRBD1 or TRBD2 (5 bases each). Germline loops: CDR1 SSHAT, CDR2 FNYEAQ (reference sequence). The CDR3 runs to 16 residues. Trimming took 0 bases from V and 0 from J, leaving 9 bases between them. The CDR3 region is CASSLAWGSSYNEQFF. CDR3 in DNA: TGTGCCAGCAGCTTAGCGTGGGGGTCCTCCTACAATGAGCAGTTCTTC.

The chain couples TRBV11-1 to TRBJ2-3; TRBD2 matches at 9 bases. V was pared by 5 bases and J by 0 bases, with 15 bases of the junction left unmatched. The CDR3 loop spans 19 amino acids. In germline, CDR1 is SGHAT, CDR2 FQDESV (reference sequence). As DNA, the CDR3 is TGTGCCAGCAGCCGCCGGGTGGTAGCGGGAGTCTCTAGCACAGATACGCAGTATTTT. Protein product: CASSRRVVAGVSSTDTQYF. Supplemented by reference TRBV11-1 and TRBJ2-3, the full variable domain reads EAEVAQSPRYKITEKSQAVAFWCDPISGHATLYWYRQILGQGPELLVQFQDESVVDDSQLPKDRFSAERLKGVDSTLKIQPAELGDSAMYLCASSRRVVAGVSSTDTQYFGPGTRLTVL.

The genes are TRBV7-9 and TRBJ1-1; D is unresolved. CDR1 is SEHNR and CDR2 is FQNEAQ in the germline V gene (reference sequence). The V end was cut by 1 base, the J end by 4 bases, with 13 bases between. The CDR3 runs to 15 residues. The chain's CDR3 is CASSLDRAAGTEAFF. The CDR3 nucleotides read TGTGCCAGCAGCTTAGATCGGGCGGCCGGCACTGAAGCTTTCTTT.

The rearrangement links TRBV7-8 to TRBJ1-4; D gene unclear. Germline loops: CDR1 SGHVS, CDR2 FQNEAQ. The CDR3 is made up of 13 amino acids. The germline V and J ends were trimmed by 5 bases and 10 bases, with 14 bases remaining between them. The CDR3 spells CASSLGALAKLFF. The CDR3 coding sequence is TGTGCCAGCAGCCTGGGTGCCCTCGCAAAACTGTTTTTT.

This clonotype came up a few times. The chain recombines TRBV24-1 with TRBJ2-1; 13 positions match TRBD2. The trim removed 2 bases at V and 0 bases at J, leaving 0 bases unmatched. The germline gives CDR1 KGHDR, CDR2 SFDVKD. This CDR3 region has 17 residues. This CDR3 reads CATSDWTSGSSYNEQFF. The CDR3 DNA reads as TGTGCCACCAGTGATTGGACTAGCGGGAGCTCCTACAATGAGCAGTTCTTC.

The chain combines TRBV7-2 with TRBJ2-2; the D gene is possibly TRBD2 (6 bases). V lost 5 bases to trimming and J lost 4 bases, with 17 bases between them. The CDR3 loop spans 16 amino acids. Germline V gives CDR1 SGHTA, CDR2 FQGNSA. The CDR3 DNA reads as TGTGCCAGCAGCCCCAGTATGGGAGGAGTCACCGGGGAGCTGTTTTTT. Protein product: CASSPSMGGVTGELFF.

The rearrangement joins TRBV6-1 to TRBJ1-1; TRBD1 matches at 7 bases. The CDR3 loop spans 14 amino acids. J gave up 5 bases and V 6 bases, and 9 bases lay outside the gene matches. Germline V lookup: CDR1 MNHNS, CDR2 SASEGT. This CDR3 is CASRLEGAGTEAFF. The CDR3, as DNA: TGTGCCAGCAGGCTTGAGGGGGCAGGGACTGAAGCTTTCTTT.

The rearrangement joins TRBV5-1 to TRBJ2-5; a possible D gene is TRBD1 (6 bases). This CDR3 comprises 15 residues. Germline V gene lookup returns CDR1 SGHRS and CDR2 YFSETQ. V gave up 4 bases and J gave up 8 bases, with 21 bases separating them. CDR3 sequence reads: CASSPEGGAPPTQYF. The CDR3 region has the DNA TGCGCCAGCAGCCCCGAAGGGGGAGCCCCACCTACCCAGTACTTC.

This rearrangement joins TRBV12-3 or TRBV12-4 to TRBJ2-2; TRBD2 might be the D (6 bases). The CDR3 sequence is 15 residues long. V dropped 3 bases and J dropped 3 bases, with 11 bases sitting between them. DNA for the CDR3: TGTGCCAGCAGTTTTATGGCGGGATACACCGGGGAGCTGTTTTTT. It yields the protein CASSFMAGYTGELFF.

This clonotype was recorded a few times. The chain couples TRBV12-3 or TRBV12-4 to TRBJ2-1, with TRBD2 matching 7 bases. The V and J ends lost 6 bases and 9 bases, in that order; junction bases with no gene match: 11. The length of the CDR3 is 14 residues. The CDR3 DNA is TGTGCCAGCAGCCCTGGACTAGTCTATGGTGAGCAGTTCTTC. Translated, it gives CASSPGLVYGEQFF.

The J gene is TRBJ1-6, the V gene TRBV5-4; the D is unclear. Germline CDR1 SGHNT, CDR2 YYREEE (reference sequence). V dropped 4 bases and J dropped 9 bases, with 14 bases sitting between them. CDR3 length: 14 residues. The CDR3 bases are TGTGCCAGCAGCACAGACCCCAGTGGTTCACCCCTCCACTTT. Residues: CASSTDPSGSPLHF.

The rearrangement links TRBV10-2 to TRBJ1-4, with D possibly TRBD1 on 5 matching bases. The CDR3 loop spans 14 amino acids. Per the germline V gene, CDR1 is WSHSY and CDR2 is SAAADI. V shed 3 bases and J shed 5 bases, with 10 bases lying between them. The CDR3 sequence: CASSDVGGNEKLFF. The CDR3 DNA reads as TGCGCCAGCAGTGATGTGGGGGGAAATGAAAAACTGTTTTTT.

The chain combines TRBV20-1 with TRBJ2-7, with TRBD1 matching over 7 bases. The CDR3 totals 11 residues. V lost 5 bases, J lost 2 bases, and 0 bases stayed unmatched. Germline assignment: CDR1 DFQATT and CDR2 SNEGSKA (reference sequence). This CDR3 reads CSADRAYEQYF. The CDR3 nucleotides read TGCAGTGCTGACAGGGCCTACGAGCAGTACTTC.

This clonotype was detected a few times. V and J are TRBV6-1 and TRBJ2-1; tentatively, D is TRBD1 (5 bases). CDR1 is MNHNS, CDR2 SASEGT, per germline. The germline V and J ends were trimmed by 6 bases and 10 bases, with 16 bases remaining between them. This CDR3 comprises 13 residues. This CDR3 is CASSRSRAGEQFF. CDR3 DNA: TGTGCCAGCAGCCGAAGCAGGGCAGGGGAGCAGTTCTTC.

This clonotype was seen just once. The genes are TRBV24-1 and TRBJ2-1; 7 nucleotides match TRBD2. Germline assignment: CDR1 KGHDR and CDR2 SFDVKD. The trim removed 3 bases at V and 5 bases at J, leaving 12 bases unmatched. The CDR3 covers 17 residues. The CDR3 nucleotides are TGTGCCACCAGTGATCCTAGCCGGGACTACAGCCACAATGAGCAGTTCTTC. Its translation is CATSDPSRDYSHNEQFF.

This sequence joins TRBV5-1 and TRBJ2-4; the D gene is possibly TRBD1 (8 bases). The CDR3 runs 15 residues. Between the trimmed V and J ends, which lost 4 bases and 4 bases, there was a span of 15 bases. The germline gives CDR1 SGHRS, CDR2 YFSETQ. The DNA for the CDR3 is TGCGCCAGCAGCCGATTACAGGGGGGGAAAAACATTCAGTACTTC. It codes for CASSRLQGGKNIQYF.

The chain combines TRBV12-3 or TRBV12-4 with TRBJ1-2; no reliable D call. The V and J ends lost 5 bases and 2 bases respectively, with 15 bases between them. The CDR3 consists of 15 residues. CDR3 region: CASSRNTDLNYGYTF. The CDR3 DNA is TGTGCCAGCAGTCGTAACACCGACTTAAACTATGGCTACACCTTC.

This clonotype was counted a few times. The genes are TRBV5-1 and TRBJ1-3; 7 bases fit TRBD1. V lost 4 bases, J lost 4 bases, and 8 bases stayed unmatched. Germline CDR1 reads SGHRS; CDR2 reads YFSETQ. The CDR3 has 15 residues. In nucleotides, the CDR3 is TGCGCCAGCAGCGCCGACAGGGCAGCAGGAAACACCATATATTTT. Protein: CASSADRAAGNTIYF. Combining the CDR3 with reference TRBV5-1 and TRBJ1-3 gives the whole variable domain KAGVTQTPRYLIKTRGQQVTLSCSPISGHRSVSWYQQTPGQGLQFLFEYFSETQRNKGNFPGRFSGRQFSNSRSEMNVSTLELGDSALYLCASSADRAAGNTIYFGEGSWLTVV.

This clonotype has just a few counts. This sequence joins TRBV27 and TRBJ2-1; no reliable D call. Between the trimmed V and J ends, which lost 0 bases and 7 bases, there was a span of 10 bases. The CDR3 covers 14 residues. Germline CDR1 and CDR2: MNHEY and SMNVEV (reference sequence). The CDR3: CASSLSTVRNEQFF. DNA of the CDR3: TGTGCCAGCAGTTTATCAACAGTTAGGAATGAGCAGTTCTTC.

In its sample, this clonotype was seen many times. The V and J genes are TRBV29-1 and TRBJ2-5; 7 bases agree with TRBD1. Looked up from germline, CDR1 is SQVTM and CDR2 is ANQGSEA. The CDR3 covers 12 residues. The V gene end was trimmed by 8 bases and the J gene end by 5 bases; junction bases not matched to a gene: 8. Here the CDR3 reads CSHTTGVETQYF. As DNA, the CDR3 is TGCAGCCATACTACAGGGGTGGAGACCCAGTACTTC. The variable domain in full, with the rest retrieved from reference TRBV29-1 and TRBJ2-5, is SAVISQKPSRDICQRGTSLTIQCQVDSQVTMMFWYRQQPGQSLTLIATANQGSEATYESGFVIDKFPISRPNLTFSTLTVSNMSPEDSSIYLCSHTTGVETQYFGPGTRLLVL.